These 15 T cell receptor beta chains share one sample of origin, sequenced in a study (dated by TCRdb to the early 2020s). The library was made by the immunoSEQ multiplex PCR assay. Here the immuneACCESS table is served through TCRdb, limited to in-frame sequences with V and J called. Missing clones are a known gap in these copies; in checked studies unresolved V genes cover under half, and the rest lacks a known reason. A total of 40,000 to 55,000 clones appear in this sample, about 92% of them only once. Of the sample, about 11% is held by the ten largest clones. Sequencing input: PBMCs. The receptors stem from a man in his forties with rheumatoid arthritis.

This chain joins TRBV27 and TRBJ2-7, with 8 bases aligning to TRBD1. Germline values: CDR1 MNHEY, CDR2 SMNVEV (reference sequence). This CDR3 contains 15 residues. V lost 6 bases, J lost 1 base, and 8 bases stayed unmatched. The CDR3 coding sequence is TGTGCCAGCAGCGGACAGGGACTTACTTCCTACGAGCAGTACTTC. This translates into CASSGQGLTSYEQYF.

This clone was counted a few times. The rearrangement uses TRBV6-5 and TRBJ2-1, with 10 bases lining up with TRBD2. The CDR3 loop spans 15 amino acids. Germline assignment: CDR1 MNHEY and CDR2 SVGAGI. With 8 bases clipped from V and 5 bases from J, the junction kept 9 bases outside the gene matches. CDR3 in DNA: TGTGCCAGCCAAGGAGAACTAGCGGGAAACAATGAGCAGTTCTTC. Residues: CASQGELAGNNEQFF.

The chain uses TRBV6-2 or TRBV6-3 and TRBJ2-5, with D unclear. The CDR3 consists of 13 residues. Germline CDR1 MNHEY, CDR2 SVGEGT. Between the trimmed V and J ends, which lost 0 bases and 1 base, there was a span of 3 bases. This chain's CDR3 is CASSYSAQETQYF. CDR3 DNA: TGTGCCAGCAGTTACTCGGCCCAAGAGACCCAGTACTTC.

V is TRBV27 and J is TRBJ2-1; 9 bases map to TRBD1. J lost 4 bases, V lost 5 bases, and 15 bases had no gene match. The CDR3 totals 18 residues. Germline V gene lookup returns CDR1 MNHEY and CDR2 SMNVEV (reference sequence). The CDR3 spells CASSPWRQGVILYNEQFF. Here the CDR3 DNA reads TGTGCCAGCAGTCCTTGGAGACAGGGGGTCATATTATACAATGAGCAGTTCTTC.

The chain is built from TRBV27 and TRBJ1-1; D might be TRBD1 (6 bases). CDR1 and CDR2 from the germline V gene are MNHEY and SMNVEV (reference sequence). This CDR3 has 14 amino acids. V lost 4 bases, J lost 5 bases, and 14 bases lay in between. CDR3 DNA: TGTGCCAGCAGTTCGACAGGTAGGGATACTGAAGCTTTCTTT. This codes for CASSSTGRDTEAFF.

The chain links TRBV15 to TRBJ1-6, with D uncertain. V lost 8 bases and J lost 10, with 15 bases in between. Germline lookup yields CDR1 LNHNV and CDR2 YYDKDF (reference sequence). The CDR3 covers 13 residues. DNA for the CDR3: TGTGCCACCCAAGAGGCAGACTGGTCACCCCTCCACTTT. Protein product: CATQEADWSPLHF.

J is TRBJ1-2 and V is TRBV4-1; TRBD1 agrees at 7 bases. V was pared by 1 base and J by 4 bases, with 12 bases of the junction left unmatched. This CDR3 region has 17 residues. Germline lookup yields CDR1 MGHRA and CDR2 YSYEKL. CDR3 in DNA: TGCGCCAGCAGCCAAGGAGACAGGGCCCTTCACCTCTATGGCTACACCTTC. Translated, it gives CASSQGDRALHLYGYTF.

The chain carries TRBV5-1 and TRBJ2-7; 9 bases line up with TRBD1. V gave up 0 bases and J gave up 5 bases; unmatched junction bases: 9. The CDR3 spans 16 residues. In germline, CDR1 is SGHRS, CDR2 YFSETQ. Written as DNA, the CDR3 is TGCGCCAGCAGCTTGGGGGCGGGACAGGGATTCAACGAGCAGTACTTC. Residues: CASSLGAGQGFNEQYF.

The chain carries TRBV21-1 and TRBJ2-7. TRBV21-1 is annotated as a pseudogene. The CDR3 contains 12 residues. The CDR3 sequence: CASSTSAHEQYF. In nucleotides, the CDR3 is TGTGCCAGCAGCACCTCTGCCCACGAGCAGTACTTC.

This chain connects TRBV29-1 to TRBJ2-3; D is unresolved. V was cut by 8 bases and J by 1 base, with 13 bases left in between. The CDR3 extends over 13 amino acids. The V gene's germline CDR1 is SQVTM and CDR2 ANQGSEA. For the CDR3, the DNA is TGCAGCATTGCGTGGACCGGCACAGATACGCAGTATTTT. Protein product: CSIAWTGTDTQYF.

The chain recombines TRBV7-9 with TRBJ2-7; D is unresolved. CDR1 and CDR2 (germline): SEHNR, FQNEAQ (reference sequence). V lost 5 bases, J lost 3 bases, and 17 bases lay in between. The CDR3 is 15 residues long. This CDR3 reads CASSPHIGSFYEQYF. For the CDR3, the DNA is TGTGCCAGCAGCCCCCACATCGGGTCGTTCTACGAGCAGTACTTC.

The chain joins TRBV7-2 to TRBJ1-2, with D maybe TRBD1 (6 bases). Deletions cut 2 bases from V and 0 bases from J, with 10 bases between. Germline loops: CDR1 SGHTA, CDR2 FQGNSA. The CDR3 is made up of 15 amino acids. The CDR3 reads CASSLSTGTNYGYTF. CDR3 coding DNA: TGTGCCAGCAGCTTATCCACAGGGACTAACTATGGCTACACCTTC.

V is TRBV30 and J is TRBJ1-5; no firm D call. The V end lost 4 bases, the J end lost 6 bases, and 19 bases lay between the germline ends. Germline CDR1 is GTSNPN and CDR2 is SVGIG (reference sequence). The CDR3 consists of 15 residues. CDR3 bases: TGTGCCTGGACCAGAAACCTCCTCCCGGGTCAGCCCCAGCATTTT. It encodes CAWTRNLLPGQPQHF.

This chain uses TRBV4-1 with TRBJ1-5; D remains unclear. The germline gives CDR1 MGHRA, CDR2 YSYEKL. This CDR3 has 15 residues. Trimming removed 0 bases from V and 0 bases from J, with 6 bases in between. Here the CDR3 reads CASSQEEASNQPQHF. CDR3 coding DNA: TGCGCCAGCAGCCAAGAGGAGGCTAGCAATCAGCCCCAGCATTTT.

V gene TRBV12-3 or TRBV12-4 combines with J gene TRBJ2-5, with TRBD1 identical over 7 bases. Losses at the gene ends were 6 bases for V and 0 bases for J; bases not matched to a gene: 1. The CDR3 spans 13 residues. CDR3 in DNA: TGTGCCAGCAGGACAGGGTACCAAGAGACCCAGTACTTC. The encoded protein is CASRTGYQETQYF.